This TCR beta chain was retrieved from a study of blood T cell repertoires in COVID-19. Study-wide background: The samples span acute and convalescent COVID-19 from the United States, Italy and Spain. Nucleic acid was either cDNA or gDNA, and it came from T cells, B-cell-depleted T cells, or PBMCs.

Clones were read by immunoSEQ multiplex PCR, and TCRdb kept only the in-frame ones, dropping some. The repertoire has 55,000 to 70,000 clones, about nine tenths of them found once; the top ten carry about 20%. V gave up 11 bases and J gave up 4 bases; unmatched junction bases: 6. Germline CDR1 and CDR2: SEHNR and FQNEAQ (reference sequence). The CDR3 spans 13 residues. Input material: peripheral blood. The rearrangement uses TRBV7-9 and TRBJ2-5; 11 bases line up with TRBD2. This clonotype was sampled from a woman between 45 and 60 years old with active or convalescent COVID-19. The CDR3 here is CAELAGEGETQYF. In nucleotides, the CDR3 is TGTGCCGAACTAGCGGGAGAGGGAGAGACCCAGTACTTC.